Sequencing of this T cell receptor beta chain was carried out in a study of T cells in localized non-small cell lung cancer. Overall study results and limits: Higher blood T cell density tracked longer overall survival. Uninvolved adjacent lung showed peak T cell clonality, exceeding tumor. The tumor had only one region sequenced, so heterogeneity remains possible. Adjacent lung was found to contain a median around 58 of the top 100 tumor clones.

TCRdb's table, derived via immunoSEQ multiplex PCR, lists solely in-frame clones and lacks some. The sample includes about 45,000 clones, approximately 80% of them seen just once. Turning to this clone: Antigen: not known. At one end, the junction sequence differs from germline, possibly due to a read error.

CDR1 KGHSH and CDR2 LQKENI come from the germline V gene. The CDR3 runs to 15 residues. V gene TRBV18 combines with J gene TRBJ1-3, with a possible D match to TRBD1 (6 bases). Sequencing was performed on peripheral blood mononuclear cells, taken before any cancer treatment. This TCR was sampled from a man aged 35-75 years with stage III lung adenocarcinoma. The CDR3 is CASSSDRKIGDTIYF. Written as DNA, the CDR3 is TGTGCCAGCTCATCCGACAGGAAGATTGGAGACACCATATATTTT.